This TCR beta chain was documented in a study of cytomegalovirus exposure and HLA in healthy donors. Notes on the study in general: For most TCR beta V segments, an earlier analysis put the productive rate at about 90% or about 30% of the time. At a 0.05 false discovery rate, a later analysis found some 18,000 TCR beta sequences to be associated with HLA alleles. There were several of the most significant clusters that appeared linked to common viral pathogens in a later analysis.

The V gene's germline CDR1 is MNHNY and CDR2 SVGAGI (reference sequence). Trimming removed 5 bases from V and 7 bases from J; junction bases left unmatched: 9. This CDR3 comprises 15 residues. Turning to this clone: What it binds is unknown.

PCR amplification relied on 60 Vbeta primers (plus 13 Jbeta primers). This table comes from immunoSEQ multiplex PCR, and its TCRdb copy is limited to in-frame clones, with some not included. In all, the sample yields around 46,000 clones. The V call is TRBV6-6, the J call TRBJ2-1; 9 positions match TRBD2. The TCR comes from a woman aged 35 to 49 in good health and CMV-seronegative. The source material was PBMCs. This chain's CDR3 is CASSRRREGDNEQFF. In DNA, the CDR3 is TGTGCCAGCAGTCGGAGGCGGGAGGGCGATAATGAGCAGTTCTTC.